This T cell receptor beta chain was recorded in a study of blood T cells in healthy people across ages. Primers used in a second PCR of about 7 to 12 cycles were a sample-barcoded 5' primer and a J-beta primer mix. TCRdb called the 5' RACE reads again in MiXCR, with one record for every CDR3 protein. The sample has 500,000 to 550,000 distinct CDR3 sequences; around 24% are singletons. This clonotype has more than one count but fewer than ten. Every donor contributed roughly 10 milliliters of peripheral blood by blood draw. The germline CDR1 and CDR2 sequences are MNHEY and SMNVEV (reference sequence). The CDR3 length is 14 residues. With 2 bases removed from V and 4 bases from J, the gap between germline ends came to 11 bases. These data also formed part of another study, on T cells of mothers and their children. This second study notes: The study obtained over 8.5 million TCR beta CDR3 reads per mother and 3 million to 3.5 million per child.

Sequences were obtained from blood. The source is a boy aged 10-17 years in good health. The chain carries TRBV27 and TRBJ1-2, with D unclear. The CDR3 is CASSLKTGFYGYTF. The CDR3, as DNA: TGTGCCAGCAGTTTAAAGACGGGATTCTATGGCTACACCTTC.